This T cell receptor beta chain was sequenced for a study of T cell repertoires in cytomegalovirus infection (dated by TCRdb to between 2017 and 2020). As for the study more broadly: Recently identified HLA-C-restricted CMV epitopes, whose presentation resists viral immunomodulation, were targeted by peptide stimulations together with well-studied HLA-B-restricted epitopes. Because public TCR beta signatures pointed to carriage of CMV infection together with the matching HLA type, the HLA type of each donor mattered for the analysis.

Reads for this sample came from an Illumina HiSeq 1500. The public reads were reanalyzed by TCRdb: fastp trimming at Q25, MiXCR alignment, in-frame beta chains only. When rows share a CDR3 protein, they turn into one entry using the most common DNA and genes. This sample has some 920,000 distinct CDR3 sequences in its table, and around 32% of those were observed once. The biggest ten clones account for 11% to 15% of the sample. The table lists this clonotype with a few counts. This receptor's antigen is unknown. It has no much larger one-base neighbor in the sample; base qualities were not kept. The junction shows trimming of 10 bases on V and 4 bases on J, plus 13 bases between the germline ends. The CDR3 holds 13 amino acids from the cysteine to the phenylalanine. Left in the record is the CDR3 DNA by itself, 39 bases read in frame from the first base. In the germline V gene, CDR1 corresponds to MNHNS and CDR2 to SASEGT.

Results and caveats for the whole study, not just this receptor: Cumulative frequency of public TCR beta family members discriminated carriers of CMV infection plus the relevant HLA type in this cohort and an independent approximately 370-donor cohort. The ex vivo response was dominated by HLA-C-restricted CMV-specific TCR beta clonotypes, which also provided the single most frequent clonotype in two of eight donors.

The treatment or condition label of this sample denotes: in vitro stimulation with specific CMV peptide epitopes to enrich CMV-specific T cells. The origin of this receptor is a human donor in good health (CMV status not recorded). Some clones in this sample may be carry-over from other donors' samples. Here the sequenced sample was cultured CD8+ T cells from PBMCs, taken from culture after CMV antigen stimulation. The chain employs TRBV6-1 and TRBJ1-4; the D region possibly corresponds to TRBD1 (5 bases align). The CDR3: CATLGAYNEKLFF. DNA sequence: TGTGCCACTCTCGGGGCTTATAATGAAAAACTGTTTTTT.